One sample yielded the 31 T cell receptor beta chains listed below, sequenced in a study of cytomegalovirus exposure and HLA in healthy donors. In the PCR, 60 Vbeta and 13 Jbeta primers were used. Sequencing used immunoSEQ multiplex PCR; TCRdb keeps in-frame clones, though not all of them. The repertoire has fewer than 200,000 clones, more than 80% of them found once; the top ten carry roughly 0.69%. Material for sequencing was PBMCs. Every receptor here comes from a woman aged 18-29 years in good health and CMV-seronegative.

V and J are TRBV5-1 and TRBJ2-7; a possible D gene is TRBD2 (5 bases). The V end lost 0 bases, the J end lost 9 bases, and 13 bases lay between the germline ends. The CDR3 consists of 13 residues. Germline CDR1 is SGHRS and CDR2 is YFSETQ. Here the CDR3 DNA reads TGCGCCAGCAGCTTGGTTGGACTTTCCAGGCAGTACTTC. Translating gives CASSLVGLSRQYF.

The chain joins TRBV6-4 to TRBJ2-5, with TRBD1 matching over 12 bases. V lost 3 bases and J lost 4; bases outside the gene matches: 6. The CDR3 runs 16 residues. Per the germline V gene, CDR1 is MRHNA and CDR2 is SNTAGT. The CDR3 loop is CASSEVGTGGAETQYF. The CDR3 coding sequence is TGTGCCAGCAGTGAAGTCGGGACAGGGGGCGCAGAGACCCAGTACTTC.

The CDR3 DNA follows: TGTGCCAGCAGTCCCGGCCGGGGGGGGTATCAGCCCCAGCATTTT. Translated: CASSPGRGGYQPQHF. The chain combines TRBV7-2 with TRBJ1-5; D possibly corresponds to TRBD1 (5 bases). Deletions cut 6 bases from V and 5 bases from J, with 17 bases between. CDR3 length: 15 amino acids. From germline, CDR1 is SGHTA and CDR2 FQGNSA.

V usage is TRBV7-8 and J usage is TRBJ2-3, with TRBD2 identical over 9 bases. The CDR3 length is 19 residues. Trimming took 2 bases from V and 3 from J; bases not matched to a gene: 15. Germline loops: CDR1 SGHVS, CDR2 FQNEAQ. DNA of the CDR3: TGTGCCAGCAGCTTATCCCCCTTATGGCGGGAGGGCCGAACAGATACGCAGTATTTT. This encodes CASSLSPLWREGRTDTQYF. Together with reference TRBV7-8 and TRBJ2-3, the CDR3 gives the full variable domain: GAGVSQSPRYKVAKRGQDVALRCDPISGHVSLFWYQQALGQGPEFLTYFQNEAQLDKSGLPSDRFFAERPEGSVSTLKIQRTQQEDSAVYLCASSLSPLWREGRTDTQYFGPGTRLTVL.

The chain couples TRBV7-9 to TRBJ2-1; TRBD2 matches 14 bases. Trimming took 4 bases from V and 9 from J; bases not matched to a gene: 5. The germline CDR1 and CDR2 sequences are SEHNR and FQNEAQ (reference sequence). CDR3 size: 15 residues. The CDR3 sequence: CASSWGLAGAVEQFF. CDR3 bases: TGTGCCAGCAGCTGGGGACTAGCGGGAGCTGTTGAGCAGTTCTTC. Full variable domain (outside the CDR3, taken from reference TRBV7-9 and TRBJ2-1): DTGVSQNPRHKITKRGQNVTFRCDPISEHNRLYWYRQTLGQGPEFLTYFQNEAQLEKSRLLSDRFSAERPKGSFSTLEIQRTEQGDSAMYLCASSWGLAGAVEQFFGPGTRLTVL.

The chain combines TRBV7-8 with TRBJ2-7, with TRBD2 identical over 7 bases. The germline V gene has CDR1 SGHVS and CDR2 FQNEAQ. After removal of 2 bases from V and 1 base from J, the junction contained 11 bases not matched to a gene. CDR3 size: 17 residues. The CDR3 loop reads CASSLIGGGRGSYEQYF. CDR3 nucleotides: TGTGCCAGCAGCTTAATAGGCGGCGGGAGAGGATCCTACGAGCAGTACTTC.

The chain has TRBV7-2 and TRBJ2-1; D is uncertain. The V gene's germline CDR1 is SGHTA and CDR2 FQGNSA. This CDR3 is built from 14 residues. Trimming removed 7 bases at V and 1 base at J, with 11 bases between. The CDR3 protein is CASNPRASYNEQFF. In DNA form, the CDR3 reads TGTGCCAGCAACCCTAGAGCATCCTACAATGAGCAGTTCTTC.

The chain combines TRBV28 with TRBJ2-1; TRBD1 aligns across 8 bases. V was pared by 2 bases and J by 5 bases, with 11 bases of the junction left unmatched. The CDR3 is 17 residues long. Germline CDR1 MDHEN, CDR2 SYDVKM. The CDR3: CASSLNWDRRGHNEQFF. The CDR3 DNA is TGTGCCAGCAGTTTAAATTGGGACAGGCGTGGGCACAATGAGCAGTTCTTC.

V gene TRBV11-3 combines with J gene TRBJ2-2; D may be TRBD1 (6 bases). CDR3 length: 17 amino acids. Germline V gene data show CDR1 as SGHNT and CDR2 as YENEEA. Trimming took 1 base from V and 4 from J, leaving 16 bases between them. CDR3 loop: CASSLGAGWGLTGELFF. For the CDR3, the DNA is TGTGCCAGCAGCTTAGGGGCCGGTTGGGGGCTCACCGGGGAGCTGTTTTTT.

This clone was counted a single time. The CDR3 reads CASSLAGEDTQYF. CDR3 sequence (DNA): TGCGCCAGCAGCTTGGCGGGGGAGGATACGCAGTATTTT. The V and J genes are TRBV5-1 and TRBJ2-3; tentative D call: TRBD2 (6 bases). This CDR3 contains 13 residues. Germline CDR1 reads SGHRS; CDR2 reads YFSETQ. V lost 0 bases and J 6 bases, leaving 8 bases between the germline ends.

This CDR3 is CASSPRGHGETQYF. CDR3 nucleotide sequence: TGTGCCAGCAGCCCTAGGGGGCACGGGGAGACCCAGTACTTC. V and J are TRBV7-9 and TRBJ2-5; the match to TRBD1 covers 7 bases. The trim removed 5 bases at V and 5 bases at J, leaving 8 bases unmatched. The CDR3 sequence is 14 residues long. Germline V lookup: CDR1 SEHNR, CDR2 FQNEAQ (reference sequence).

This sequence joins TRBV28 and TRBJ2-3; 9 bases line up with TRBD2. With V trimmed by 5 bases and J by 2 bases, 11 bases remained unmatched. The CDR3 totals 17 residues. Germline V gives CDR1 MDHEN, CDR2 SYDVKM. CDR3 sequence reads: CASSTVWGGRDTDTQYF. CDR3 nucleotide sequence: TGTGCCAGCAGTACCGTCTGGGGCGGGAGGGACACAGATACGCAGTATTTT.

The V call is TRBV15, the J call TRBJ2-7; D possibly corresponds to TRBD1 (6 bases). The length of the CDR3 is 16 residues. V lost 0 bases and J lost 7, with 19 bases in between. Germline CDR1 and CDR2: LNHNV and YYDKDF (reference sequence). As DNA, the CDR3 is TGTGCCACCAGCAGAGAGCTTACCGGGACACCAGTGGAGCAGTACTTC. Translated: CATSRELTGTPVEQYF.

This clone has a single count. This chain joins TRBV5-1 and TRBJ2-5, with D uncertain. Germline CDR1 reads SGHRS; CDR2 reads YFSETQ. There are 14 residues in the CDR3. The V end lost 0 bases, the J end lost 1 base, and 7 bases lay between the germline ends. Here the CDR3 reads CASSLEASQETQYF. As DNA, the CDR3 is TGCGCCAGCAGCTTGGAGGCTAGCCAAGAGACCCAGTACTTC.

The chain employs TRBV19 and TRBJ2-7, with TRBD2 identical over 13 bases. The CDR3 is made up of 16 amino acids. Germline CDR1 LNHDA, CDR2 SQIVND (reference sequence). J was trimmed by 5 bases and V by 5 bases; bases with no gene match: 9. CDR3 amino acids: CASSPRTSGGGHEQYF. In DNA, the CDR3 is TGTGCCAGTAGTCCGCGGACTAGCGGGGGTGGCCACGAGCAGTACTTC.

The chain uses TRBV6-5 and TRBJ2-5; 7 bases map to TRBD1. The germline CDR1 and CDR2 sequences are MNHEY and SVGAGI. Losses at the gene ends were 4 bases for V and 4 bases for J; bases not matched to a gene: 12. There are 16 residues in the CDR3. The CDR3 loop is CASSSYPGTEGETQYF. CDR3 DNA: TGTGCCAGCAGTTCTTACCCCGGGACAGAAGGAGAGACCCAGTACTTC.

The rearrangement links TRBV7-4 to TRBJ1-5; 8 nucleotides align to TRBD1. Germline values: CDR1 SGHVT, CDR2 SQSDAQ. J gave up 4 bases and V 11 bases, and 13 bases lay outside the gene matches. There are 15 residues in the CDR3. The CDR3 coding sequence is TGTGCCGGCTGGGGGGACAGGCTGATTAATCAGCCCCAGCATTTT. Protein product: CAGWGDRLINQPQHF.

The gene calls are TRBV5-8 and TRBJ1-1; D might be TRBD1 (5 bases). CDR3 length equals 12 residues. Per the germline V gene, CDR1 is SGHTS and CDR2 is YDEGEE. V was clipped by 5 bases and J by 6 bases, with 11 bases between them. The CDR3 bases are TGTGCCAGCAGGTATGAAGGGGCTGAAGCTTTCTTT. Amino acid sequence: CASRYEGAEAFF.

There are a few counts of this clone. CDR3 in DNA: TGTGCCAGCAGCTTAAATGGGCCAACGGGGAATGAAAAACTGTTTTTT. This sequence encodes CASSLNGPTGNEKLFF. The chain employs TRBV7-2 and TRBJ1-4; no reliable D call. CDR3 length: 16 amino acids. Germline CDR1 is SGHTA and CDR2 is FQGNSA. The V end lost 2 bases, the J end lost 5 bases, and 15 bases lay between the germline ends.

The table lists this clone with a count of one. The chain's CDR3 is CASSPPNRAHTIYF. The CDR3 nucleotides are TGTGCCAGCAGTCCCCCCAACAGGGCCCACACCATATATTTT. The V gene is TRBV28, the J gene TRBJ1-3, with D possibly TRBD1 on 6 matching bases. Germline V lookup: CDR1 MDHEN, CDR2 SYDVKM. The V and J ends lost 5 bases and 8 bases respectively, with 16 bases between them. This CDR3 has 14 amino acids. Combining the CDR3 with reference TRBV28 and TRBJ1-3 gives the whole variable domain DVKVTQSSRYLVKRTGEKVFLECVQDMDHENMFWYRQDPGLGLRLIYFSYDVKMKEKGDIPEGYSVSREKKERFSLILESASTNQTSMYLCASSPPNRAHTIYFGEGSWLTVV.

There are a few counts of this clone. This chain uses TRBV19 with TRBJ1-2; 10 bases match TRBD1. Germline values: CDR1 LNHDA, CDR2 SQIVND (reference sequence). The CDR3 has 16 amino acids. V dropped 4 bases and J dropped 3; count of bases not matched to a gene: 8. CDR3 nucleotide sequence: TGTGCCAGTAGTACCCAACAAGGGACAGGGGACTATGGCTACACCTTC. This encodes CASSTQQGTGDYGYTF.

This clone was seen just once. The genes are TRBV18 and TRBJ2-1; D is ambiguous. V was pared by 3 bases and J by 8 bases, with 8 bases between. This CDR3 has 12 residues. Germline V gives CDR1 KGHSH, CDR2 LQKENI. The DNA of the CDR3 is TGTGCCAGCTCACCCGGTTCGGATGAGCAGTTCTTC. It yields the protein CASSPGSDEQFF. Supplemented by reference TRBV18 and TRBJ2-1, the full variable domain reads NAGVMQNPRHLVRRRGQEARLRCSPMKGHSHVYWYRQLPEEGLKFMVYLQKENIIDESGMPKERFSAEFPKEGPSILRIQQVVRGDSAAYFCASSPGSDEQFFGPGTRLTVL.

This chain uses TRBV30 with TRBJ2-5, with D perhaps matching TRBD2 (6 bases). The CDR3 is made up of 16 amino acids. Trimming stripped 4 bases from V and 0 bases from J, with 18 bases between. Germline-derived CDR1 and CDR2 are GTSNPN and SVGIG (reference sequence). Here the CDR3 reads CAWIHPFGGNQETQYF. CDR3 DNA: TGTGCCTGGATTCACCCCTTCGGCGGGAACCAAGAGACCCAGTACTTC. The whole variable domain, filled in from reference TRBV30 and TRBJ2-5, reads SQTIHQWPATLVQPVGSPLSLECTVEGTSNPNLYWYRQAAGRGLQLLFYSVGIGQISSEVPQNLSASRPQDRQFILSSKKLLLSDSGFYLCAWIHPFGGNQETQYFGPGTRLLVL.

This chain joins TRBV5-6 and TRBJ2-5; D is ambiguous. Germline CDR1 is SGHDT and CDR2 is YYEEEE. V was clipped by 1 base and J by 2 bases, with 18 bases between them. The CDR3 runs to 17 residues. The CDR3 sequence is CASSLFLSRRHQETQYF. In DNA form, the CDR3 reads TGTGCCAGCAGCTTGTTTCTGAGCCGGCGGCATCAAGAGACCCAGTACTTC.

The rearrangement joins TRBV5-1 to TRBJ2-5; a weak D match, TRBD1 (5 bases). This CDR3 region has 11 residues. The ends were cut back, 9 bases at V and 5 bases at J, with 11 bases in the middle. CDR1 is SGHRS and CDR2 is YFSETQ in the germline V gene. DNA for the CDR3: TGCGCCACCCAGGGTGACGAGACCCAGTACTTC. Protein sequence: CATQGDETQYF.

The rearrangement links TRBV6-6 to TRBJ2-1; 10 bases map to TRBD2. Germline V CDR1 and CDR2: MNHNY, SVGAGI (reference sequence). This CDR3 has 15 residues. J was trimmed by 9 bases and V by 6 bases; bases with no gene match: 11. CDR3 sequence (DNA): TGTGCCAGCAGCCAGTTGACTAGCGGGCATATTGAGCAGTTCTTC. As protein: CASSQLTSGHIEQFF.

The chain has TRBV12-5 and TRBJ1-4; D is undetermined. The V end lost 1 base, the J end lost 3 bases, and 6 bases lay between the germline ends. The CDR3 extends over 14 amino acids. CDR1 and CDR2 (germline): LGHNT, FRNRAP. The CDR3 coding sequence is TGTGCTAGTGGTTTGGGGCAGGCTAATGAAAAACTGTTTTTT. It encodes CASGLGQANEKLFF.

This chain links TRBV4-1 with TRBJ2-3; D remains unclear. V lost 1 base to trimming and J lost 2 bases, with 7 bases between them. Germline values: CDR1 MGHRA, CDR2 YSYEKL. The CDR3 length is 14 residues. The CDR3 region is CASSQGGTTDTQYF. CDR3 in DNA: TGCGCCAGCAGCCAAGGTGGCACCACAGATACGCAGTATTTT.

This clone showed up just once. The J gene is TRBJ2-1, the V gene TRBV12-1; the tabulated D call, TRBD2, remains unverified against the DNA. TRBV12-1 constitutes a pseudogene. This CDR3 spans 14 amino acids. The DNA for the CDR3 is TGTGCCAGCAGCCACCGGGGTCGGGGGGCGGCTCAGTTCTTC. Protein: CASSHRGRGAAQFF.

CDR3 in amino acids: CASSQVGGKNTEAFF. In DNA form, the CDR3 reads TGTGCCAGCAGCCAAGTCGGGGGGAAGAACACTGAAGCTTTCTTT. The chain has TRBV4-2 and TRBJ1-1; weak D call: TRBD1 (5 bases). This CDR3 comprises 15 residues. The germline V gene encodes CDR1 LGHNA and CDR2 YNFKEQ. With 1 base removed from V and 1 base from J, the gap between germline ends came to 10 bases.

The chain has TRBV15 and TRBJ2-2; 7 nucleotides line up with TRBD1. Germline values: CDR1 LNHNV, CDR2 YYDKDF (reference sequence). CDR3 size: 14 residues. V lost 8 bases and J lost 3; bases outside the gene matches: 6. In DNA form, the CDR3 reads TGTGCCACCGAGGACAGGACACACACCGGGGAGCTGTTTTTT. It is translated as CATEDRTHTGELFF.